This paragraph reports one T cell receptor (beta chain). What it recognizes is unknown. Researchers ran the PCR with 60 Vbeta and 13 Jbeta primers. Produced via immunoSEQ multiplex PCR; TCRdb's table is partial and in-frame only. The table shows under 200,000 clones, with 82% occurring only once. V lost 5 bases, J lost 5 bases, and 5 bases stayed unmatched. The germline CDR1 and CDR2 sequences are MGHRA and YSYEKL. This CDR3 has 15 residues. The entry originates in a study of cytomegalovirus exposure and HLA in healthy donors. Study results and caveats: Clonal expansion was found to be greater in HLA-associated TCR beta chains than in equally common others in a later analysis. With DRB1 most and HLA-C fewest, TCR association rates differed between HLA loci in a later analysis.

The sequencing sample was made of PBMCs. This receptor was identified in a girl aged 2 to 10 in good health and CMV-seropositive. This rearrangement joins TRBV4-1 to TRBJ2-1; 11 nucleotides agree with TRBD2. CDR3 in DNA: TGCGCCAGCAGCACCTGGACTAGCGGGCACAATGAGCAGTTCTTC. This encodes CASSTWTSGHNEQFF.